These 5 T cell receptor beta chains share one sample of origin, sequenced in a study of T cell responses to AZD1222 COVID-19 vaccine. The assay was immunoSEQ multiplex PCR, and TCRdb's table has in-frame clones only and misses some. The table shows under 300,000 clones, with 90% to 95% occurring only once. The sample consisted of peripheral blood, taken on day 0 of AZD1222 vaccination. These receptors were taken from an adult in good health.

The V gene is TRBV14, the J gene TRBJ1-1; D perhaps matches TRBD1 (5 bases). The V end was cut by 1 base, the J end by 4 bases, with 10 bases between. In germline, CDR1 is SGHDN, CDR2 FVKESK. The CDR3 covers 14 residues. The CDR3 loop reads CASSQVYGGTEAFF. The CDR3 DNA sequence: TGTGCCAGCAGCCAAGTATACGGGGGCACTGAAGCTTTCTTT.

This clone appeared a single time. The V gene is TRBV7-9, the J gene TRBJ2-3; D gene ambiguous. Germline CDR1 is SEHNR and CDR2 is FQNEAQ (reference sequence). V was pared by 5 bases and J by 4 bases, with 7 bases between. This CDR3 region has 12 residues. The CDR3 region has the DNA TGTGCCAGCAGCCCCCCCGCAGATACGCAGTATTTT. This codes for CASSPPADTQYF.

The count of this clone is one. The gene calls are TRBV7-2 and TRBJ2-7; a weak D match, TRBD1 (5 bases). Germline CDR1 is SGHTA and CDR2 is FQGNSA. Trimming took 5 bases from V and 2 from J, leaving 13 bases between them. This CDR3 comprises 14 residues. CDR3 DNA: TGTGCCAGCAGCCCTCGCAGGGCCCCCTACGAGCAGTACTTC. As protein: CASSPRRAPYEQYF.

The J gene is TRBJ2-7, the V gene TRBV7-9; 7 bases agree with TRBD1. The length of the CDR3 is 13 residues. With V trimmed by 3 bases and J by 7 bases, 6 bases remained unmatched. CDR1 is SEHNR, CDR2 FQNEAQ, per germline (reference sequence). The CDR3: CASSFRGLEEQYF. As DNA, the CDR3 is TGTGCCAGCAGCTTTAGGGGGCTGGAGGAGCAGTACTTC.

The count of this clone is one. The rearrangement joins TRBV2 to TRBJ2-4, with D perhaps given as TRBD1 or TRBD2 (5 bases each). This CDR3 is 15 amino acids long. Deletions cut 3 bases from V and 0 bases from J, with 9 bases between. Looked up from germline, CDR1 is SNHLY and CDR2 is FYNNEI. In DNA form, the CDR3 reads TGTGCCAGCAGTGAGAGGGGTCTAGCCAAAAACATTCAGTACTTC. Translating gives CASSERGLAKNIQYF.